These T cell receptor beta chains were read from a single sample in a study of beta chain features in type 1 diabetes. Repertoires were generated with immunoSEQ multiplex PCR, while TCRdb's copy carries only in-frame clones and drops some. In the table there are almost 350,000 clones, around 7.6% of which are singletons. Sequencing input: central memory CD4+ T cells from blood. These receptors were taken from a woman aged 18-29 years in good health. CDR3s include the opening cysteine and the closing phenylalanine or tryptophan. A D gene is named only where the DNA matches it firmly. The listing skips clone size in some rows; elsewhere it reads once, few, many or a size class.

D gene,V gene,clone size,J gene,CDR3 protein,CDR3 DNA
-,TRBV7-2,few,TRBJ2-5,CASSLMIQETQYF,TGTGCCAGCAGCTTAATGATCCAAGAGACCCAGTACTTC
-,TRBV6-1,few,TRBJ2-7,CASSDGISGHEQYF,TGTGCCAGCAGTGACGGGATCAGCGGCCACGAGCAGTACTTC
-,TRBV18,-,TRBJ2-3,CASSPQTDTQYF,TGTGCCAGCTCACCACAAACAGATACGCAGTATTTT
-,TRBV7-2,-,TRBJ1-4,CASSRGSGNEKLFF,TGTGCCAGCAGCCGGGGAAGCGGTAATGAAAAACTGTTTTTT
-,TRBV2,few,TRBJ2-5,CASSRTEETQYF,TGTGCCAGCAGTCGGACCGAGGAGACCCAGTACTTC
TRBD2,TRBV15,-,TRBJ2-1,CATSRGGTSGNEQFF,TGTGCCACCAGCAGAGGAGGGACTAGCGGCAATGAGCAGTTCTTC
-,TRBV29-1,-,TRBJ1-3,CSVRGNSGNTIYF,TGCAGCGTTCGTGGCAACTCTGGAAACACCATATATTTT
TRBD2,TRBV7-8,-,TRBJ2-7,CASSPIGTSGSYEQYF,TGTGCCAGCAGCCCGATAGGGACTAGCGGGAGCTACGAGCAGTACTTC
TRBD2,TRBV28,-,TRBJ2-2,CAARTSGNTGELFF,TGTGCCGCCCGCACTAGCGGGAACACCGGGGAGCTGTTTTTT
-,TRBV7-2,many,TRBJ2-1,CASSLAGLDPFF,TGTGCCAGCAGCTTAGCGGGCCTAGACCCGTTCTTC
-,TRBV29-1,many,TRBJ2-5,CSARSGHETQYF,TGCAGCGCCCGAAGTGGGCACGAGACCCAGTACTTC
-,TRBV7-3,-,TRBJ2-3,CASSLGQVGQYTQYF,TGTGCCAGCAGCTTGGGGCAGGTGGGACAATATACGCAGTATTTT
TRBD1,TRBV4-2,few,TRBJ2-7,CASSQVLRQGAREQYF,TGTGCCAGCAGCCAAGTCTTACGACAGGGGGCGAGGGAGCAGTACTTC
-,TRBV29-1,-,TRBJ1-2,CSGGGTRGYTF,TGCAGCGGAGGCGGGACAAGGGGCTACACCTTC
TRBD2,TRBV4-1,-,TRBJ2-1,CASSHEGLVVYEQFF,TGCGCCAGCAGCCATGAGGGACTAGTAGTCTATGAGCAGTTCTTC
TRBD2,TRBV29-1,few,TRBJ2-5,CSVSFGAGDGETQYF,TGCAGCGTCAGTTTCGGCGCGGGAGATGGAGAGACCCAGTACTTC
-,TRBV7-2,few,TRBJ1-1,CASSLAPPWTEAFF,TGTGCCAGCAGCTTAGCCCCTCCCTGGACTGAAGCTTTCTTT
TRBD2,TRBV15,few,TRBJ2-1,CATSRDAYSGEQFF,TGTGCCACCAGCAGAGATGCCTATAGCGGGGAGCAGTTCTTC
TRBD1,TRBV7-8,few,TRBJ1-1,CASSLGQGRTEAFF,TGTGCCAGCAGCTTAGGACAGGGGCGAACTGAAGCTTTCTTT
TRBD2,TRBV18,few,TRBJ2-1,CASSPQWTSGTHEQFF,TGTGCCAGCTCACCACAATGGACTAGCGGGACACATGAGCAGTTCTTC
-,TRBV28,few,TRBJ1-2,CASSLGPPNYGYTF,TGTGCCAGCAGTTTGGGACCGCCTAACTATGGCTACACCTTC
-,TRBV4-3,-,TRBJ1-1,CASSQESHGSGEAFF,TGCGCCAGCAGCCAAGAAAGTCACGGGTCCGGTGAAGCTTTCTTT
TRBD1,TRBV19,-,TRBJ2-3,CASSPDRSSTDTQYF,TGTGCCAGTAGCCCGGACAGGTCCTCCACAGATACGCAGTATTTT
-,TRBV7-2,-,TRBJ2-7,CASSLARYEQYF,TGTGCCAGCAGCTTAGCGAGGTACGAGCAGTACTTC
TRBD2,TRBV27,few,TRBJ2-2,CASSYLREGSGELFF,TGTGCCAGCAGTTACCTGCGGGAGGGCAGCGGGGAGCTGTTTTTT
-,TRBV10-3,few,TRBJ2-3,CAISVNARNTDTQYF,TGTGCCATCAGTGTGAACGCCAGGAACACAGATACGCAGTATTTT
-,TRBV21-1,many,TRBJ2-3,CASPIPRGDTQYF,TGTGCCAGCCCCATTCCCCGAGGGGATACGCAGTATTTT
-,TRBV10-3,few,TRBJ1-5,CAIGRDSNQPQHF,TGTGCCATCGGACGGGACAGCAATCAGCCCCAGCATTTT
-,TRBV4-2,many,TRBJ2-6,CASSQVIGSLSGANVLTF,TGTGCCAGCAGCCAAGTCATAGGCAGTCTCTCTGGGGCCAACGTCCTGACTTTC
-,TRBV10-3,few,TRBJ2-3,CAISEGKDTQYF,TGTGCCATCAGTGAAGGGAAAGATACGCAGTATTTT
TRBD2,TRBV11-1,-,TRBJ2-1,CASSLGLASDNEQFF,TGTGCCAGCAGCTTGGGACTAGCATCAGACAATGAGCAGTTCTTC
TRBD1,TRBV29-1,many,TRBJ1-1,CSASPQGTEAFF,TGCAGCGCTAGCCCACAGGGGACTGAAGCTTTCTTT
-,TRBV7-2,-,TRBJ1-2,CASSLQGNYGYTF,TGTGCCAGCAGCCTCCAGGGGAACTATGGCTACACCTTC
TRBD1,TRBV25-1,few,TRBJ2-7,CASSQIVGQGAYEQYF,TGTGCCAGCAGCCAAATCGTAGGACAGGGGGCATACGAGCAGTACTTC
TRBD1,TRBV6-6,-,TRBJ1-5,CASSSGGGQPQHF,TGTGCCAGCAGTTCAGGGGGCGGGCAGCCCCAGCATTTT
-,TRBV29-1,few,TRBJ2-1,CSVEDSRASSYNEQFF,TGCAGCGTTGAAGATTCCAGGGCGAGCTCCTACAATGAGCAGTTCTTC
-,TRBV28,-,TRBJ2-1,CASSLYTSYNEQFF,TGTGCCAGCAGTTTATATACCAGCTACAATGAGCAGTTCTTC
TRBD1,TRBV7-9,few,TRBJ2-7,CASSPLAGTGIEQYF,TGTGCCAGCAGCCCCCTCGCGGGGACAGGGATCGAGCAGTACTTC
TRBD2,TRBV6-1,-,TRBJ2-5,CAGSDLSGRVYQETQYF,TGTGCCGGCAGTGATCTTAGCGGGAGGGTGTACCAAGAGACCCAGTACTTC
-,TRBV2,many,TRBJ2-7,CASRPGDTYEQYF,TGTGCCAGCAGACCAGGAGACACCTACGAGCAGTACTTC